These 14 T cell receptor beta chains were sequenced from one sample in a study of blood T cells in healthy people across ages. A J-beta primer mix and a sample-barcoded 5' primer were used in a second PCR of about 7 to 11 cycles. TCRdb used MiXCR to reprocess the 5' RACE reads, holding one entry per CDR3 protein. The sample has around 670,000 distinct CDR3 sequences, approximately 30% seen once. Sample: blood. The receptors shown here come from a woman older than 75 in good health.

This clonotype appeared a few times. A clone one base away is much larger, so this may be a read error. The chain combines TRBV3-1 with TRBJ2-1; TRBD2 matches at 9 bases. J lost 4 bases, V lost 4 bases, and 8 bases had no gene match. From germline, CDR1 is LGHDT and CDR2 YNNKEL (reference sequence). The CDR3 has 16 residues. This CDR3 is CASSPGRAGGYNEQFF. In DNA, the CDR3 is TGTGCCAGCAGCCCCGGACGAGCGGGAGGTTACAATGAGCAGTTCTTC.

This clonotype was picked up many times. The CDR3 DNA sequence: TGCGCCAGCAGCTCCTCACCTCAGGGGGTGCGGGAGACCCAGTACTTC. This gives the protein CASSSSPQGVRETQYF. V gene TRBV5-1 combines with J gene TRBJ2-5, with 7 bases that match TRBD1. This CDR3 is 16 amino acids long. CDR1 is SGHRS and CDR2 is YFSETQ in the germline V gene. With V trimmed by 3 bases and J by 5 bases, 13 bases remained unmatched.

This clonotype was recorded many times. The chain links TRBV4-1 to TRBJ2-1, with a tentative D call TRBD1 (6 bases). The CDR3 is made up of 20 amino acids. V lost 2 bases to trimming and J lost 5 bases, with 28 bases between them. Germline V gives CDR1 MGHRA, CDR2 YSYEKL. CDR3 DNA: TGCGCCAGCAGCCAATTGCACCCCCGGTCCCCGGGACAAGTGAACAATGAGCAGTTCTTC. It codes for CASSQLHPRSPGQVNNEQFF.

This clonotype was recorded many times. The chain's CDR3 is CSASPSRGHGNIQYF. The CDR3 DNA reads TGCAGTGCTAGTCCCTCCAGGGGGCACGGAAACATTCAGTACTTC. The J gene is TRBJ2-4, the V gene TRBV20-1; 8 nucleotides align to TRBD1. The CDR3 is made up of 15 amino acids. J was trimmed by 6 bases and V by 3 bases; bases with no gene match: 10. The germline V gene encodes CDR1 DFQATT and CDR2 SNEGSKA (reference sequence).

Comments on this clonotype: Just one base apart from a much larger clone, this may be a read error. The chain couples TRBV7-8 to TRBJ2-5; D perhaps matches TRBD1 (6 bases). The CDR3 contains 17 residues. CDR1 SGHVS and CDR2 FQNEAQ come from the germline V gene. The V and J ends lost 2 bases and 11 bases respectively, with 27 bases between them. The CDR3 DNA reads as TGTGCCAGCAGCTTAAATCCCTCCGGGACACCTTACAATGAGCAGTACTTC. Amino acid sequence: CASSLNPSGTPYNEQYF.

The chain recombines TRBV6-5 with TRBJ2-4, with 16 bases lining up with TRBD2. CDR1 is MNHEY and CDR2 is SVGAGI in the germline V gene. J lost 7 bases, V lost 2 bases, and 8 bases had no gene match. The CDR3 covers 18 residues. The DNA of the CDR3 is TGTGCCAGCAGTTACGCTACGGGGACTAGCGGGGGGGCGAACATTCAGTACTTC. This codes for CASSYATGTSGGANIQYF.

This clonotype was found a few times. The chain employs TRBV6-1 and TRBJ2-1, with 15 bases lining up with TRBD2. Germline values: CDR1 MNHNS, CDR2 SASEGT. This CDR3 has 17 amino acids. V gave up 6 bases and J gave up 2 bases; unmatched junction bases: 5. The DNA for the CDR3 is TGTGCCAGCAGCCCAAGGACTAGCGGGAGGGCCTACAATGAGCAGTTCTTC. As protein: CASSPRTSGRAYNEQFF.

About this clonotype itself: A much bigger clone sits one base away, suggesting this may be a read error. The chain has TRBV13 and TRBJ2-7, with D perhaps TRBD2 (7 bases). CDR3 length: 15 amino acids. The germline V gene has CDR1 PRHDT and CDR2 FYEKMQ (reference sequence). Between the trimmed V and J ends, which lost 6 bases and 7 bases, there was a span of 22 bases. CDR3 sequence: CASSGGLAVSNEQYF. As DNA, the CDR3 is TGTGCCAGCAGTGGGGGGCTAGCGGTATCCAATGAGCAGTACTTC.

This clonotype occurred many times. The chain couples TRBV20-1 to TRBJ2-1, with 14 positions matching TRBD2. Germline V gene lookup returns CDR1 DFQATT and CDR2 SNEGSKA (reference sequence). This CDR3 contains 14 residues. J was trimmed by 8 bases and V by 1 base; bases with no gene match: 1. CDR3 region: CSARGLAGGHEQFF. The CDR3 region has the DNA TGCAGTGCTAGAGGACTAGCGGGGGGGCATGAGCAGTTCTTC.

This clonotype occurred once. The rearrangement links TRBV7-2 to TRBJ2-6; no reliable D call. This CDR3 spans 14 amino acids. V lost 4 bases and J 2 bases, leaving 6 bases between the germline ends. Germline-derived CDR1 and CDR2 are SGHTA and FQGNSA. The CDR3 region has the DNA TGTGCCAGCAGCTCTGAGACTGGGGCCAACGTCCTGACTTTC. It is translated as CASSSETGANVLTF.

This clonotype was observed at least ten times. This chain joins TRBV20-1 and TRBJ2-5; perhaps TRBD2 as D (5 bases). The CDR3 extends over 15 amino acids. V was cut by 0 bases and J by 4 bases, with 15 bases left in between. The V gene's germline CDR1 is DFQATT and CDR2 SNEGSKA (reference sequence). This CDR3 is CSARDSVAAGETQYF. The CDR3, as DNA: TGCAGTGCTAGAGATAGCGTGGCCGCCGGAGAGACCCAGTACTTC.

This clonotype has at least ten counts. This chain joins TRBV7-2 and TRBJ1-1; D is ambiguous. Trimming removed 5 bases at V and 5 bases at J, with 12 bases between. The germline V gene encodes CDR1 SGHTA and CDR2 FQGNSA. The CDR3 has 13 residues. The CDR3 here is CASSPSRVTEAFF. CDR3 in DNA: TGTGCCAGCAGCCCCTCTAGAGTAACTGAAGCTTTCTTT. Drawing the rest from reference TRBV7-2 and TRBJ1-1, the complete variable domain is GAGVSQSPSNKVTEKGKDVELRCDPISGHTALYWYRQSLGQGLEFLIYFQGNSAPDKSGLPSDRFSAERTGGSVSTLTIQRTQQEDSAVYLCASSPSRVTEAFFGQGTRLTVV.

This clonotype was counted at least ten times. The rearrangement links TRBV7-2 to TRBJ1-2; 9 nucleotides agree with TRBD1. The CDR3 loop spans 16 amino acids. CDR1 is SGHTA and CDR2 is FQGNSA in the germline V gene. V lost 5 bases to trimming and J lost 2 bases; unmatched junction nucleotides: 9. The CDR3 loop is CASSPAGTGTNYGYTF. CDR3 nucleotide sequence: TGTGCCAGCAGCCCCGCCGGGACAGGGACCAACTATGGCTACACCTTC. Filled out from reference TRBV7-2 and TRBJ1-2, the complete variable domain reads GAGVSQSPSNKVTEKGKDVELRCDPISGHTALYWYRQSLGQGLEFLIYFQGNSAPDKSGLPSDRFSAERTGGSVSTLTIQRTQQEDSAVYLCASSPAGTGTNYGYTFGSGTRLTVV.

The table lists this clonotype with many counts. The V call is TRBV20-1, the J call TRBJ1-2; 9 bases match TRBD1. The ends lost 4 bases at V and 8 bases at J; junction bases unmatched: 5. From germline, CDR1 is DFQATT and CDR2 SNEGSKA (reference sequence). CDR3 length equals 12 residues. In DNA form, the CDR3 reads TGCAGTGCTATGGACAGGGGTATAGGCTACACCTTC. This translates into CSAMDRGIGYTF.